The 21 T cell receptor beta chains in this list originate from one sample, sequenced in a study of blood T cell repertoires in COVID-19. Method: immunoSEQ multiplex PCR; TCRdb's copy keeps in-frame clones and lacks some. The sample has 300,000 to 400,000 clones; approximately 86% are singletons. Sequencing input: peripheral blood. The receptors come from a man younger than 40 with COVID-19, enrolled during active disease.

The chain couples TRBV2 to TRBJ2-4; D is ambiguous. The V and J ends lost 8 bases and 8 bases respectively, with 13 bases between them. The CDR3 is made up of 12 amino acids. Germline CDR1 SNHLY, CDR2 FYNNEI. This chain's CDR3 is CASLTPHYIQYF. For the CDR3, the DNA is TGTGCCAGCCTAACCCCCCATTACATTCAGTACTTC.

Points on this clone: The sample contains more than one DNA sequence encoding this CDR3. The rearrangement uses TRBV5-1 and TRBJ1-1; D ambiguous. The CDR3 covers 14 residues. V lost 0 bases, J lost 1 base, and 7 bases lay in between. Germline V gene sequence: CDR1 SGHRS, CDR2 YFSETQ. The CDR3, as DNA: TGCGCCAGCAGCTTGGCCGGCGGGAACACTGAAGCTTTCTTT. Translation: CASSLAGGNTEAFF.

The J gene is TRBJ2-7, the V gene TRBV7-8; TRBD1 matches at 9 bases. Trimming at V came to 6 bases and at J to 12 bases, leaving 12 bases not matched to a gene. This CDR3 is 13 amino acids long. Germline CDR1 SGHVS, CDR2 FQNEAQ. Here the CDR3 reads CASSSNRDRDSYF. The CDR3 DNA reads TGTGCCAGCAGTTCGAACCGGGACAGGGATTCGTACTTC. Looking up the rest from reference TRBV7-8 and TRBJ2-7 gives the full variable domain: GAGVSQSPRYKVAKRGQDVALRCDPISGHVSLFWYQQALGQGPEFLTYFQNEAQLDKSGLPSDRFFAERPEGSVSTLKIQRTQQEDSAVYLCASSSNRDRDSYFGPGTRLTVT.

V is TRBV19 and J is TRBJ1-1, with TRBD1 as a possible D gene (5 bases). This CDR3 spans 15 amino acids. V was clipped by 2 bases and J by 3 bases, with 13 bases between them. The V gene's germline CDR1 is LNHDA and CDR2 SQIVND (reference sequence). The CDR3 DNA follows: TGTGCCAGTAGTATACAGGGCCCCGCGGACACTGAAGCTTTCTTT. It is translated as CASSIQGPADTEAFF. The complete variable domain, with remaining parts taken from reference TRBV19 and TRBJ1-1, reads DGGITQSPKYLFRKEGQNVTLSCEQNLNHDAMYWYRQDPGQGLRLIYYSQIVNDFQKGDIAEGYSVSREKKESFPLTVTSAQKNPTAFYLCASSIQGPADTEAFFGQGTRLTVV.

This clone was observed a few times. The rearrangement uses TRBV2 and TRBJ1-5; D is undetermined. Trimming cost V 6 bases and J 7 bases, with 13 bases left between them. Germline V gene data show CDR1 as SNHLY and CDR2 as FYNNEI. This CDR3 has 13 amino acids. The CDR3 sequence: CASRRDASQPQHF. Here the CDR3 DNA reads TGTGCCAGCAGACGGGATGCCTCCCAGCCCCAGCATTTT.

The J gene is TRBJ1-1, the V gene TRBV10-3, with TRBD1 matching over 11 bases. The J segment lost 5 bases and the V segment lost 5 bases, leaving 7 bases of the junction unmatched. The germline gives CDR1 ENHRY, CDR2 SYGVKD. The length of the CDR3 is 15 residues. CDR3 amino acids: CAISRRGTGGTEAFF. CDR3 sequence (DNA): TGTGCCATCAGTCGCAGGGGGACAGGGGGAACTGAAGCTTTCTTT.

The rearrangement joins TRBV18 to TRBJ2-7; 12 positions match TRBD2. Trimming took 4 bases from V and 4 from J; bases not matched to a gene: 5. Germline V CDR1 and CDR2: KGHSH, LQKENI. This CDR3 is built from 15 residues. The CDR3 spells CASSQTGLAGYEQYF. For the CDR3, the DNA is TGTGCCAGCTCACAAACCGGACTAGCGGGATACGAGCAGTACTTC.

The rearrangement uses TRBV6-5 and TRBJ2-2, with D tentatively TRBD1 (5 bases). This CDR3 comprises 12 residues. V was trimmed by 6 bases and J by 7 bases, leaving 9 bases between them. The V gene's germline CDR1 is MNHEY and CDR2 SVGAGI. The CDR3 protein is CASSAGNGELFF. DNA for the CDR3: TGTGCCAGCAGCGCAGGGAACGGGGAGCTGTTTTTT.

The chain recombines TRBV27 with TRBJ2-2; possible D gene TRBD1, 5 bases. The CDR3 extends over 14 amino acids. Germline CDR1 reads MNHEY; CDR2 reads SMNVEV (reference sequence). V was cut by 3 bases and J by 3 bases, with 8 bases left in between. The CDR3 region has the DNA TGTGCCAGCAGTTTCATAGGGGACACCGGGGAGCTGTTTTTT. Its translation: CASSFIGDTGELFF.

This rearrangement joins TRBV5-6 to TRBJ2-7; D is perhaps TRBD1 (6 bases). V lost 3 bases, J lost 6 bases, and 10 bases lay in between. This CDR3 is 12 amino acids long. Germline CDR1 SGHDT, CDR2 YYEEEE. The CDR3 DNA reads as TGTGCCAGCAGCTCACAGGGCTTCGAGCAGTACTTC. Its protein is CASSSQGFEQYF.

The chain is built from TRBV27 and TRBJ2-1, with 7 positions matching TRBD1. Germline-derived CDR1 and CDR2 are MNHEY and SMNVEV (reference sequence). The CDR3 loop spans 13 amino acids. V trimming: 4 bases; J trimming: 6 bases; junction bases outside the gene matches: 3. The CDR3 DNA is TGTGCCAGCAGTTACGGGACAGCCAATGAGCAGTTCTTC. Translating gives CASSYGTANEQFF.

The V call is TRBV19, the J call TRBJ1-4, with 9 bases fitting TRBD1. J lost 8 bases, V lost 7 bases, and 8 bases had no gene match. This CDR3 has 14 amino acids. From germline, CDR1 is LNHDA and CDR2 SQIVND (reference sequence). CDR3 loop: CASTATGGYEKLFF. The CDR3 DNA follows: TGTGCCAGTACCGCGACAGGGGGTTACGAAAAACTGTTTTTT.

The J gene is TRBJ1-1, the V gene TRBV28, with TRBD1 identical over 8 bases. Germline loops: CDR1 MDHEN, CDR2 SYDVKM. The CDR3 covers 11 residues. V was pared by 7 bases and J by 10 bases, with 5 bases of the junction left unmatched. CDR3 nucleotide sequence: TGTGCCAGCACAGGGGGCAATGGAGCTTTCTTT. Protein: CASTGGNGAFF.

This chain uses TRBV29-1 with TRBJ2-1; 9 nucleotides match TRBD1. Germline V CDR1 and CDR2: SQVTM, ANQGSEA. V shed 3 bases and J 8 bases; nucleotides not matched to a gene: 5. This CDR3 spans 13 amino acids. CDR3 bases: TGCAGCGTTGAGGGACAGGGCCGGGATGAGCAGTTCTTC. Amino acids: CSVEGQGRDEQFF.

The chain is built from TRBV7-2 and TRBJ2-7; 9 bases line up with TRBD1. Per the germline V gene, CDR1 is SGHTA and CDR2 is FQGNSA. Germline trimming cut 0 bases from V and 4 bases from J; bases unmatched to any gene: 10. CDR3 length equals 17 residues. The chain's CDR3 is CASSLAHIQGAIYEQYF. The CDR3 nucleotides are TGTGCCAGCAGCTTAGCGCATATACAGGGGGCTATTTACGAGCAGTACTTC.

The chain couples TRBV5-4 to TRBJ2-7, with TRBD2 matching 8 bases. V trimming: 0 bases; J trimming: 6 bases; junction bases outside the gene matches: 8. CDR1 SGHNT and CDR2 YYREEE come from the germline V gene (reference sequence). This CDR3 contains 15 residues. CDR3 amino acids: CASSLAAGGRSEQYF. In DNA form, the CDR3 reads TGTGCCAGCAGCTTGGCCGCGGGGGGTCGGAGCGAGCAGTACTTC.

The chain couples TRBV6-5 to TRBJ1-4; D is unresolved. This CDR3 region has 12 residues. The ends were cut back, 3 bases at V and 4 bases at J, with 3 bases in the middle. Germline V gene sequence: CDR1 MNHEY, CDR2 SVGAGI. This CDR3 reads CASSYLNEKLFF. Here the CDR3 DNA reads TGTGCCAGCAGTTATCTTAATGAAAAACTGTTTTTT.

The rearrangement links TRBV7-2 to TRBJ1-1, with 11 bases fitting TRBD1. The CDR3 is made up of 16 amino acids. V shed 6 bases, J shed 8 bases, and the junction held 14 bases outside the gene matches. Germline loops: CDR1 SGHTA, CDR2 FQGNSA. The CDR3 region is CASSPRRTGGALEAFF. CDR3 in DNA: TGTGCCAGCAGTCCCCGCAGGACAGGGGGCGCGTTGGAAGCTTTCTTT. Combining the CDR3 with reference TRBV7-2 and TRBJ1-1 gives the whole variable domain GAGVSQSPSNKVTEKGKDVELRCDPISGHTALYWYRQSLGQGLEFLIYFQGNSAPDKSGLPSDRFSAERTGGSVSTLTIQRTQQEDSAVYLCASSPRRTGGALEAFFGQGTRLTVV.

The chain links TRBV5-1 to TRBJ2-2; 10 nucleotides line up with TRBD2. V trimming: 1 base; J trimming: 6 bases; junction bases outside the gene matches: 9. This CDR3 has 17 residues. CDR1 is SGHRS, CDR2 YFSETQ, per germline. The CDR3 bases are TGCGCCAGCAGCTTGCCCTCTAGCGGGAGAAGGGCCGGGGAGCTGTTTTTT. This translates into CASSLPSSGRRAGELFF.

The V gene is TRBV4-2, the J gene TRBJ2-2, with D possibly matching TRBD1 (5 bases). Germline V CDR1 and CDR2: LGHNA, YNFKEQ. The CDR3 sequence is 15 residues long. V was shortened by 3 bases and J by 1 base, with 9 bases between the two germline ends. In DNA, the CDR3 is TGTGCCAGCAGCCAGGAAGGACAGAACACCGGGGAGCTGTTTTTT. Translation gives CASSQEGQNTGELFF.

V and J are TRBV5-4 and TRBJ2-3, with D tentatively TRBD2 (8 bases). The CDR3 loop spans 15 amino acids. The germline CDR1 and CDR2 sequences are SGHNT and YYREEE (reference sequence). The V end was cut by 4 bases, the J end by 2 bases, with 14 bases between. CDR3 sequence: CASSRGGTDTDTQYF. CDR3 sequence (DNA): TGTGCCAGCAGCCGGGGGGGGACAGACACAGATACGCAGTATTTT.